This T cell receptor beta chain originates from a study of T cell responses to AZD1222 COVID-19 vaccine. Study-wide results and limits: It was only after the peak T cell response that any repertoires were sampled. Spike-specific TCR breadth and depth rose after two AZD1222 doses. The study found vaccine-associated CD4 TCRs spanning spike, dominant at 160-218 and 743-854.

V shed 5 bases and J shed 5 bases, with 13 bases lying between them. The CDR3 totals 14 residues. Germline lookup yields CDR1 SEHNR and CDR2 FQNEAQ (reference sequence). Notes on this clone: The antigen is unknown.

Sequenced by immunoSEQ multiplex PCR; TCRdb stores in-frame clones only, minus some. The sample records around 220,000 clones, 90% to 95% being singletons. This sequence joins TRBV7-9 and TRBJ2-1; D is perhaps TRBD1 (6 bases). Sequencing used peripheral blood, obtained 28 days after the second dose of the MenACWY control vaccine. The TCR sequence derives from an adult who received the MenACWY meningococcal vaccine as a control. The CDR3 DNA follows: TGTGCCAGCAGCCCTGACAAGGGGGACAATGAGCAGTTCTTC. It specifies CASSPDKGDNEQFF.